This T cell receptor beta chain was captured in a study of blood T cell repertoires in COVID-19 (dated by TCRdb to 2019 to 2021). At the level of the whole study: Samples from collaborators originated in the United States, Italy and Spain and spanned both the acute and convalescent phases of COVID-19. The prospective study material was composed of cDNA or gDNA derived from T cells, B-cell-depleted T cells, or PBMCs. The dataset comprised deeply sampled blood TCRbeta repertoires from subjects exposed to, actively infected with, or recovered from COVID-19. The repertoires were released in a freely available public database meant as a resource for research on the immune response to SARS-CoV-2. Samples were obtained from the ongoing ImmuneRACE study (first 160 participants) and from roughly 1,300 subjects provided by 6 global collaborators. The sample metadata nearly always contained a de-identified subject ID, COVID-19 status, age in years and sex. Where available, HLA class I and class II types were obtained from metadata supplied by the sample provider rather than from assay-based typing. Overall study results and their limits: Clinical and demographic metadata were provided uncurated, with the amount varying by source and participant.

The CDR3, cysteine through phenylalanine, is 13 amino acids long. CDR3 DNA is the only sequence kept; it has 39 bases, read in frame from the first base. Trimming costs V 6 bases and J 0 bases, and their ends lie 8 bases apart. As encoded in the germline V gene, CDR1 is ENHRY while CDR2 is SYGVKD. TCRbeta CDR3 regions were amplified from genomic DNA using the immunoSEQ Assay, a bias-controlled multiplex PCR. Turning to the authors' computational methods: Within the assay, amplification of reference gene primers was used to estimate how many nucleated cells each sample contained. To quantify the absolute abundance of each unique TCRbeta CDR3 rearrangement, sequence reads were collapsed and filtered. Productive Simpson clonality was computed per sample as the square root of Simpson's diversity index over productive rearrangements. TCRdb mirrors the immuneACCESS table, restricted to in-frame sequences. Some clones are absent from its copies; in checked studies, under half trace to an unresolved V gene, and the reason for the others is unknown. The V and J calls and the clone size are those of that table, but D and trimming were determined from the DNA. This sample gives nearly 350,000 clones in total; approximately 84% of them show up just once. The top ten hold under 1.3% of the sample.

A remark on this clone: Its binding antigen is unknown. Nothing much larger sits one base from this clone, and base qualities are not available.

In the prospective study, participants were about 18 to 95 years old, resided in fewer than 25 geographic areas of the United States, and were enrolled through a virtual design. To assign participants to cohorts, the prospective study relied on clinical history that participants themselves reported in a screening survey and a study questionnaire. ImmuneRACE Cohort 3 recovered participants were defined by two consecutive negative NP/OP PCR tests, healthcare professional clearance, or symptom resolution. Each participant in the prospective study had whole blood, serum and a nasopharyngeal or oropharyngeal swab collected by mobile phlebotomists. Prospective study participants could optionally give additional blood draws and questionnaires over a roughly 2-month period. Before DNA extraction, blood samples from the prospective study were shipped at room temperature or frozen.

This chain is built from TRBV10-3 and TRBJ1-2; 5 matching bases give a weak D call of TRBD1. The material sequenced was PBMCs or T cells enriched from blood (not recorded which). The origin of this receptor is a woman in her 30s who had recovered from COVID-19. The DNA sequence reads TGTGCCATCAGCGACAGCGCTAACTATGGCTACACCTTC. The resulting protein is CAISDSANYGYTF.